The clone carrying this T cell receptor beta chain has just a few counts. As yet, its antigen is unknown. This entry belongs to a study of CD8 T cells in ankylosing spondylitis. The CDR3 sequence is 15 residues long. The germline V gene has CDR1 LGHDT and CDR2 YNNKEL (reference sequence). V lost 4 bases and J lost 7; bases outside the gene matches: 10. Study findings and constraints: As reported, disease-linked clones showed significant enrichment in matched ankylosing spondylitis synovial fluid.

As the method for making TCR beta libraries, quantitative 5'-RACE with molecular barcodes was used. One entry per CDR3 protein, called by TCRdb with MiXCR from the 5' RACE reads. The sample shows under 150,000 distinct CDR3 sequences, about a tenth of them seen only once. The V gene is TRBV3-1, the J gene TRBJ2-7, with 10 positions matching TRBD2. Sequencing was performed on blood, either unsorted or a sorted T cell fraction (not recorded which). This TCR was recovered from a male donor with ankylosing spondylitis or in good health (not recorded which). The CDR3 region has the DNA TGTGCCAGCAGCCCTATAGCGGGAGGAATGGGGGAGCAGTACTTC. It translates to CASSPIAGGMGEQYF.